The 29 T cell receptor beta chains below were found in one sample sequenced in a study of T cell responses to AZD1222 COVID-19 vaccine. This table comes from immunoSEQ multiplex PCR, and its TCRdb copy is limited to in-frame clones, with some not included. The table shows approximately 110,000 clones, with around 92% occurring only once. Here the sequenced sample was peripheral blood, taken 28 days after the second AZD1222 dose. These receptors were obtained from an adult who received the AZD1222 COVID-19 vaccine.

DNA of the CDR3: TGTGCCAGCGGGGGGGCCGGGACGATTAATTCACCCCTCCACTTT. It yields the protein CASGGAGTINSPLHF. The rearrangement joins TRBV11-2 to TRBJ1-6, with D perhaps matching TRBD1 (6 bases). Looked up from germline, CDR1 is SGHAT and CDR2 is FQNNGV. Between the trimmed V and J ends, which lost 8 bases and 6 bases, there was a span of 17 bases. The CDR3 is 15 amino acids.

In its sample, this clone was seen a few times. This chain connects TRBV2 to TRBJ2-6; no clear D. Trimming stripped 2 bases from V and 3 bases from J, with 8 bases between. The germline gives CDR1 SNHLY, CDR2 FYNNEI. The CDR3 length is 15 residues. CDR3 protein: CASSEIEDGANVLTF. The DNA of the CDR3 is TGTGCCAGCAGTGAAATTGAGGATGGGGCCAACGTCCTGACTTTC.

The chain's CDR3 is CASSLDILQSYNEQFF. As DNA, the CDR3 is TGTGCCAGCAGCTTAGATATCCTCCAGTCCTACAATGAGCAGTTCTTC. V usage is TRBV11-2 and J usage is TRBJ2-1; D not resolved. Trimming removed 0 bases from V and 1 base from J, with 10 bases in between. CDR3 length equals 16 residues. The germline V gene encodes CDR1 SGHAT and CDR2 FQNNGV.

CDR3 bases: TGTGCCAGCAGTTACTCGCCCTCCCGGAGCACAGATACGCAGTATTTT. Amino acids: CASSYSPSRSTDTQYF. The rearrangement uses TRBV6-5 and TRBJ2-3; D is unclear. Germline V gene sequence: CDR1 MNHEY, CDR2 SVGAGI. The CDR3 loop spans 16 amino acids. V lost 0 bases and J 0 bases, leaving 10 bases between the germline ends.

J is TRBJ2-5 and V is TRBV3-1 (or the pseudogene TRBV3-2), with 8 bases matching TRBD1. V shed 4 bases, J shed 1 base, and the junction held 11 bases outside the gene matches. This CDR3 comprises 17 residues. CDR1 is LGHDT, CDR2 YNNKEL, per germline (reference sequence). As DNA, the CDR3 is TGTGCCAGCAGCCGACTCCCGGGACAGGCAATCCAAGAGACCCAGTACTTC. Amino acids: CASSRLPGQAIQETQYF.

The rearrangement joins TRBV28 to TRBJ2-7; possibly TRBD2 for D (7 bases). Germline V gene data show CDR1 as MDHEN and CDR2 as SYDVKM. The CDR3 extends over 15 amino acids. V gave up 5 bases and J gave up 2 bases, with 16 bases separating them. The CDR3 nucleotides read TGTGCCAGCAGTCTGGGGCGGGGGCAGACCTACGAGCAGTACTTC. Translated: CASSLGRGQTYEQYF.

The rearrangement links TRBV6-2 or TRBV6-3 to TRBJ1-1; 9 bases are shared with TRBD1. CDR3 size: 21 residues. Looked up from germline, CDR1 is MNHEY and CDR2 is SVGEGT. With 0 bases clipped from V and 5 bases from J, the junction kept 22 bases outside the gene matches. Here the CDR3 DNA reads TGTGCCAGCAGTTACTCGGGGTACCTACAACTCGGGACAGGGTTTCTGACTGAAGCTTTCTTT. Protein product: CASSYSGYLQLGTGFLTEAFF.

The chain employs TRBV12-3 or TRBV12-4 and TRBJ2-7, with unresolved D. V gave up 1 base and J gave up 3 bases, with 4 bases separating them. The CDR3 is 12 amino acids. CDR3 in DNA: TGTGCCAGCAGTTTAGGGGACTACGAGCAGTACTTC. Amino acid sequence: CASSLGDYEQYF.

A few counts support this clone. This chain joins TRBV28 and TRBJ1-5; TRBD1 matches 8 bases. Germline V lookup: CDR1 MDHEN, CDR2 SYDVKM. The CDR3 consists of 15 residues. Trimming took 3 bases from V and 6 from J; bases not matched to a gene: 7. CDR3 loop: CASSFPGGFSQPQHF. The CDR3 region has the DNA TGTGCCAGCAGTTTCCCAGGGGGCTTCTCTCAGCCCCAGCATTTT.

V gene TRBV5-5 combines with J gene TRBJ1-2, with D possibly being TRBD1 (5 bases). Trimming took off 5 bases at V and 8 bases at J, with 19 bases between the two ends. Germline values: CDR1 SGHKS, CDR2 YYEKEE (reference sequence). This CDR3 has 14 amino acids. Here the CDR3 reads CASSLLQGPEGYTF. CDR3 in DNA: TGTGCCAGCAGTCTTTTGCAGGGTCCGGAGGGCTACACCTTC.

The V and J genes are TRBV28 and TRBJ1-6, with 9 bases matching TRBD1. V lost 5 bases, J lost 10 bases, and 9 bases stayed unmatched. The germline V gene encodes CDR1 MDHEN and CDR2 SYDVKM. The CDR3 runs 15 residues. This CDR3 is CASSPGGQGNSPLHF. As DNA, the CDR3 is TGTGCCAGCAGTCCCGGAGGACAGGGGAACTCACCCCTCCACTTT.

This clone was counted between two and nine times. This rearrangement joins TRBV11-2 to TRBJ2-7; 9 bases agree with TRBD1. The germline gives CDR1 SGHAT, CDR2 FQNNGV. With 5 bases clipped from V and 6 bases from J, the junction kept 11 bases outside the gene matches. This CDR3 has 15 amino acids. In DNA, the CDR3 is TGTGCCAGCAGCCTCCTTCGGGACAGGGTGTTCGAGCAGTACTTC. It is translated as CASSLLRDRVFEQYF.

This clone was seen a single time. This chain links TRBV7-2 with TRBJ2-1, with D possibly TRBD2 on 6 matching bases. The germline V gene encodes CDR1 SGHTA and CDR2 FQGNSA. The germline V and J ends were trimmed by 2 bases and 3 bases, with 11 bases remaining between them. The CDR3 is 15 amino acids. CDR3 coding DNA: TGTGCCAGCAGCTTACTGGGGGGAGGCTACAATGAGCAGTTCTTC. It codes for CASSLLGGGYNEQFF.

This rearrangement joins TRBV7-2 to TRBJ2-3; 11 bases are shared with TRBD2. V lost 4 bases, J lost 2 bases, and 5 bases stayed unmatched. Germline CDR1 reads SGHTA; CDR2 reads FQGNSA. There are 16 residues in the CDR3. The CDR3 protein is CASSSSSGGYTDTQYF. The CDR3 nucleotides read TGTGCCAGCAGCTCATCTAGCGGGGGGTACACAGATACGCAGTATTTT.

The chain carries TRBV3-1 (or the pseudogene TRBV3-2) and TRBJ2-5; D is perhaps TRBD1 (5 bases). The V and J ends lost 0 bases and 6 bases respectively, with 14 bases between them. Germline CDR1 and CDR2: LGHDT and YNNKEL (reference sequence). The CDR3 runs to 15 residues. The CDR3 DNA reads as TGTGCCAGCAGCCAAGAGTTGGCAGGGAAACAGACCCAGTACTTC. The encoded protein is CASSQELAGKQTQYF.

The gene calls are TRBV4-1 and TRBJ1-4, with D possibly TRBD1 on 5 matching bases. This CDR3 has 14 residues. CDR1 is MGHRA and CDR2 is YSYEKL in the germline V gene. Trimming stripped 0 bases from V and 8 bases from J, with 10 bases between. The CDR3 region has the DNA TGCGCCAGCAGCCAAGATCTGGGGGACGAAAAACTGTTTTTT. It yields the protein CASSQDLGDEKLFF.

The CDR3 nucleotides are TGTGCCAGTAGTCAGAGCTCCTACAATGAGCAGTTCTTC. It specifies CASSQSSYNEQFF. The chain has TRBV19 and TRBJ2-1, with D unresolved. The germline gives CDR1 LNHDA, CDR2 SQIVND (reference sequence). V was pared by 5 bases and J by 0 bases, with 5 bases between. CDR3 size: 13 residues.

The chain recombines TRBV19 with TRBJ2-2, with 7 nucleotides matching TRBD1. This CDR3 spans 17 amino acids. Germline loops: CDR1 LNHDA, CDR2 SQIVND (reference sequence). Losses at the gene ends were 1 base for V and 1 base for J; bases not matched to a gene: 6. For the CDR3, the DNA is TGTGCCAGTAGTATAGTCCGGGACAGTTTGAACACCGGGGAGCTGTTTTTT. Protein: CASSIVRDSLNTGELFF.

The gene calls are TRBV10-3 and TRBJ2-5; 8 bases are a match to TRBD2. J was trimmed by 2 bases and V by 6 bases; bases with no gene match: 8. Germline CDR1 and CDR2: ENHRY and SYGVKD. The CDR3 runs to 15 residues. As DNA, the CDR3 is TGTGCCATCAGCGACTACGGGGGGGGACAAGAGACCCAGTACTTC. Translating gives CAISDYGGGQETQYF.

V usage is TRBV3-1 (or the pseudogene TRBV3-2) and J usage is TRBJ2-3; possibly TRBD1 or TRBD2 for D (5 bases each). The length of the CDR3 is 15 residues. Trimming shortened V by 2 bases and J by 6 bases, and 15 bases separated the two germline ends. CDR1 is LGHDT, CDR2 YNNKEL, per germline (reference sequence). CDR3 nucleotides: TGTGCCAGCAGCCAACAAGGCCTTGGGGGTGATACGCAGTATTTT. Translation: CASSQQGLGGDTQYF.

The chain uses TRBV29-1 and TRBJ2-7; perhaps TRBD1 as D (6 bases). V lost 2 bases and J 3 bases, leaving 17 bases between the germline ends. Germline values: CDR1 SQVTM, CDR2 ANQGSEA. The CDR3 sequence is 15 residues long. The CDR3 bases are TGCAGCGTTGAATCGGGTCACAGGGAAAACTACGAGCAGTACTTC. Its protein product is CSVESGHRENYEQYF.

V gene TRBV6-6 combines with J gene TRBJ1-4; weak D call: TRBD1 (5 bases). Between the trimmed V and J ends, which lost 2 bases and 7 bases, there was a span of 17 bases. Germline lookup yields CDR1 MNHNY and CDR2 SVGAGI (reference sequence). The length of the CDR3 is 16 residues. This CDR3 reads CASSYRFRGEGEKLFF. CDR3 nucleotides: TGTGCCAGCAGTTACCGATTCCGGGGGGAAGGTGAAAAACTGTTTTTT.

Turning to this clone: The junction departs from germline at one end; a sequencing error may be responsible. The CDR3 DNA sequence: TGTGCTAGCAGCGCTAGCGGGAGGCAGGTTGAGCAGTTCTTC. Protein sequence: CASSASGRQVEQFF. This rearrangement joins TRBV7-7 to TRBJ2-1; TRBD2 matches 11 bases. Germline lookup yields CDR1 SSHAT and CDR2 FNYEAQ (reference sequence). This CDR3 has 14 residues.

The chain uses TRBV7-2 and TRBJ1-3; 8 bases match TRBD1. The V and J ends lost 2 bases and 1 base, in that order; junction bases with no gene match: 7. This CDR3 has 17 amino acids. Germline loops: CDR1 SGHTA, CDR2 FQGNSA. The DNA of the CDR3 is TGTGCCAGCAGCTTATGGGGGACAGGTGTATCTGGAAACACCATATATTTT. Its translation: CASSLWGTGVSGNTIYF.

V gene TRBV6-1 combines with J gene TRBJ1-1; D is uncertain. The germline V and J ends were trimmed by 3 bases and 0 bases, with 8 bases remaining between them. The germline V gene has CDR1 MNHNS and CDR2 SASEGT. The CDR3 is 14 residues long. The DNA of the CDR3 is TGTGCCAGCAGTGACAGGATCCTGAACACTGAAGCTTTCTTT. Residues: CASSDRILNTEAFF.

The chain carries TRBV27 and TRBJ1-5; D ambiguous. This CDR3 is built from 14 residues. CDR1 MNHEY and CDR2 SMNVEV come from the germline V gene (reference sequence). V was clipped by 3 bases and J by 4 bases, with 10 bases between them. The CDR3 DNA reads as TGTGCCAGCAGTTTGTACCTTGGGAATCAGCCCCAGCATTTT. Protein product: CASSLYLGNQPQHF.

In its sample, this clone was seen many times. The V and J genes are TRBV27 and TRBJ1-5, with D unresolved. Trimming took off 5 bases at V and 2 bases at J, with 10 bases between the two ends. CDR1 MNHEY and CDR2 SMNVEV come from the germline V gene (reference sequence). CDR3 length: 14 residues. The CDR3 sequence is CASSKGSGNQPQHF. The CDR3 DNA follows: TGTGCCAGCAGTAAGGGTTCGGGCAATCAGCCCCAGCATTTT.

The rearrangement joins TRBV5-4 to TRBJ2-1; possibly TRBD2 for D (7 bases). The CDR3 consists of 15 residues. From germline, CDR1 is SGHNT and CDR2 YYREEE (reference sequence). Trimming took 3 bases from V and 6 from J, leaving 16 bases between them. The CDR3 DNA reads TGTGCCAGCAGCTCGGGGGGCGGGTCAGGCAATGAGCAGTTCTTC. Translating gives CASSSGGGSGNEQFF.

The chain is built from TRBV28 and TRBJ2-7, with 10 bases fitting TRBD1. CDR1 and CDR2 (germline): MDHEN, SYDVKM. V was pared by 7 bases and J by 6 bases, with 9 bases of the junction left unmatched. The CDR3 is 14 residues long. CDR3 nucleotides: TGTGCCAGCAAGAAGACAGGGGGCCGGTTCGAGCAGTACTTC. It codes for CASKKTGGRFEQYF.